Here is one TCR beta chain with its context. The antigen is undetermined. This specimen comes from a study of post-analysis software for immune sequencing data. Researchers reported that TCR beta cDNA libraries carried unique molecular identifiers. One entry per CDR3 protein results from TCRdb running MiXCR on the PCR reads. The sample lists hundreds of thousands of distinct CDR3 sequences, around 64% occurring once. Study-wide results and caveats: Several TRBV segments, TRBV5-6, TRBV5-1 and TRBV20-1 among them, were found more frequent in patients than controls.

The germline gives CDR1 SGHTA, CDR2 FQGNSA. The CDR3 totals 17 residues. With V trimmed by 3 bases and J by 2 bases, 8 bases remained unmatched. The sequence was obtained from a girl aged 2 to 9 with multiple sclerosis. Sample: blood. The rearrangement joins TRBV7-2 to TRBJ2-3; 10 bases line up with TRBD2. The chain's CDR3 is CASSFSRLAGSTDTQYF. Here the CDR3 DNA reads TGTGCCAGCAGCTTCTCCCGACTAGCGGGTTCCACAGATACGCAGTATTTT.